The 12 T cell receptor beta chains below were found in one sample sequenced in a study of blood T cell repertoires in COVID-19. Some clones are missing from TCRdb's copy, which holds only in-frame ones; the method was immunoSEQ multiplex PCR. The table lists 25,000 to 30,000 clones, about 80% of them singletons. The specimen sequenced was peripheral blood. The receptors shown here come from a man aged 65 to 85 with acute or convalescent COVID-19.

This chain connects TRBV24-1 to TRBJ1-1; D uncertain. CDR3 length: 12 amino acids. Germline CDR1 is KGHDR and CDR2 is SFDVKD. V shed 2 bases and J shed 3 bases, with 3 bases lying between them. CDR3 region: CATSDSHTEAFF. In nucleotides, the CDR3 is TGTGCCACCAGTGATTCTCACACTGAAGCTTTCTTT.

V usage is TRBV7-2 and J usage is TRBJ2-2; TRBD2 matches 9 bases. Trimming at V came to 2 bases and at J to 5 bases, leaving 3 bases not matched to a gene. Germline CDR1 and CDR2: SGHTA and FQGNSA. The CDR3 loop spans 15 amino acids. The CDR3 DNA reads TGTGCCAGCAGCTTACATAGCGGGGGTACCGGGGAGCTGTTTTTT. This encodes CASSLHSGGTGELFF.

This clone was seen once. The chain uses TRBV14 and TRBJ2-1, with TRBD2 matching 11 bases. CDR1 SGHDN and CDR2 FVKESK come from the germline V gene. The CDR3 has 17 amino acids. V dropped 4 bases and J dropped 5; count of bases not matched to a gene: 10. Here the CDR3 reads CASSPRASGRNNNEQFF. CDR3 DNA sequence: TGTGCCAGCAGCCCGAGGGCTAGCGGGAGGAACAACAATGAGCAGTTCTTC. Variable domain in full (rest from reference TRBV14 and TRBJ2-1): EAGVTQFPSHSVIEKGQTVTLRCDPISGHDNLYWYRRVMGKEIKFLLHFVKESKQDESGMPNNRFLAERTGGTYSTLKVQPAELEDSGVYFCASSPRASGRNNNEQFFGPGTRLTVL.

V usage is TRBV13 and J usage is TRBJ2-1, with 8 bases that match TRBD2. Germline CDR1 PRHDT, CDR2 FYEKMQ (reference sequence). The CDR3 extends over 14 amino acids. J gave up 6 bases and V 2 bases, and 3 bases lay outside the gene matches. The CDR3: CASSLIGRGNEQFF. CDR3 nucleotides: TGTGCCAGCAGCTTAATCGGGAGGGGCAATGAGCAGTTCTTC.

Regarding this clone: Relative to the germline gene, one junction end is altered; a read error may explain this. J is TRBJ2-1 and V is TRBV18; TRBD2 aligns across 10 bases. Germline V CDR1 and CDR2: KGHSH, LQKENI. The CDR3 covers 16 residues. The CDR3 spells CASSPLERGGPGEQFF. The CDR3, as DNA: TGTGCCAGCTCGCCACTTGAGCGGGGGGGCCCCGGTGAGCAGTTCTTC.

The rearrangement links TRBV7-9 to TRBJ1-1; 10 bases fit TRBD1. The germline V gene encodes CDR1 SEHNR and CDR2 FQNEAQ (reference sequence). This CDR3 comprises 15 residues. The junction had 14 bases not matched to a gene; V was cut back by 4 bases and J by 12 bases. The chain's CDR3 is CASSSLDRGQSGSFF. DNA for the CDR3: TGTGCCAGCAGCTCCTTAGACAGGGGGCAAAGTGGATCTTTCTTT.

The chain links TRBV6-2 or TRBV6-3 to TRBJ2-2; a possible D gene is TRBD1 (5 bases). CDR3 length: 15 amino acids. The germline V and J ends were trimmed by 6 bases and 6 bases, with 17 bases remaining between them. Germline CDR1 MNHEY, CDR2 SVGEGT. The CDR3 loop is CASSKTANMAGELFF. CDR3 DNA: TGTGCCAGCAGCAAGACAGCCAACATGGCCGGGGAGCTGTTTTTT.

The gene calls are TRBV9 and TRBJ2-1, with TRBD2 matching over 8 bases. The V gene's germline CDR1 is SGDLS and CDR2 YYNGEE. The CDR3 totals 15 residues. Trimming cost V 3 bases and J 9 bases; bases outside gene matches: 11. The CDR3 is CASSGSGMDQAEQFF. The CDR3, as DNA: TGTGCCAGCAGCGGTAGCGGGATGGACCAGGCTGAGCAGTTCTTC.

The chain has TRBV19 and TRBJ2-6; 8 bases agree with TRBD1. After removal of 5 bases from V and 1 base from J, the junction contained 4 bases not matched to a gene. Germline loops: CDR1 LNHDA, CDR2 SQIVND (reference sequence). This CDR3 has 16 amino acids. The CDR3 DNA is TGTGCCAGTAGTGGACAGGGAATGTCTGGGGCCAACGTCCTGACTTTC. It specifies CASSGQGMSGANVLTF.

The chain couples TRBV18 to TRBJ1-6; perhaps TRBD1 as D (5 bases). The V and J ends lost 5 bases and 7 bases respectively, with 12 bases between them. The CDR3 consists of 14 residues. Germline V CDR1 and CDR2: KGHSH, LQKENI. The CDR3 region is CASSDRQKNSPLHF. The CDR3 nucleotides read TGTGCCAGCTCAGATCGACAGAAGAATTCACCCCTCCACTTT.

This clone has just one count. The chain uses TRBV5-1 and TRBJ2-3; TRBD2 agrees at 7 bases. With 0 bases clipped from V and 0 bases from J, the junction kept 4 bases outside the gene matches. CDR3 size: 16 residues. CDR1 and CDR2 (germline): SGHRS, YFSETQ. DNA for the CDR3: TGCGCCAGCAGCTTGGCCCTAGCGGCTAGCACAGATACGCAGTATTTT. It encodes CASSLALAASTDTQYF.

The CDR3 loop is CAINTGGGKTQYF. The CDR3 bases are TGTGCCATCAATACAGGGGGGGGCAAGACCCAGTACTTC. The chain has TRBV10-3 and TRBJ2-5; possibly TRBD1 for D (8 bases). The germline V gene has CDR1 ENHRY and CDR2 SYGVKD. CDR3 length equals 13 residues. The V gene lost 7 bases and the J gene lost 6 bases, with 15 bases spanning the gap.